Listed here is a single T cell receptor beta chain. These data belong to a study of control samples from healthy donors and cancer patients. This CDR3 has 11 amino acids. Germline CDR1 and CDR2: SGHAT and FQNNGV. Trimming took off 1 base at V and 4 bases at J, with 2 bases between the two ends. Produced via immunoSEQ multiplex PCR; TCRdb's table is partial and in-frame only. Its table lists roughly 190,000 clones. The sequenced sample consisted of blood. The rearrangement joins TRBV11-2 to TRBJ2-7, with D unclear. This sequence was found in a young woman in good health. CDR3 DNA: TGTGCCAGCAGCTTAGTTTACGAGCAGTACTTC. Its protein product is CASSLVYEQYF.